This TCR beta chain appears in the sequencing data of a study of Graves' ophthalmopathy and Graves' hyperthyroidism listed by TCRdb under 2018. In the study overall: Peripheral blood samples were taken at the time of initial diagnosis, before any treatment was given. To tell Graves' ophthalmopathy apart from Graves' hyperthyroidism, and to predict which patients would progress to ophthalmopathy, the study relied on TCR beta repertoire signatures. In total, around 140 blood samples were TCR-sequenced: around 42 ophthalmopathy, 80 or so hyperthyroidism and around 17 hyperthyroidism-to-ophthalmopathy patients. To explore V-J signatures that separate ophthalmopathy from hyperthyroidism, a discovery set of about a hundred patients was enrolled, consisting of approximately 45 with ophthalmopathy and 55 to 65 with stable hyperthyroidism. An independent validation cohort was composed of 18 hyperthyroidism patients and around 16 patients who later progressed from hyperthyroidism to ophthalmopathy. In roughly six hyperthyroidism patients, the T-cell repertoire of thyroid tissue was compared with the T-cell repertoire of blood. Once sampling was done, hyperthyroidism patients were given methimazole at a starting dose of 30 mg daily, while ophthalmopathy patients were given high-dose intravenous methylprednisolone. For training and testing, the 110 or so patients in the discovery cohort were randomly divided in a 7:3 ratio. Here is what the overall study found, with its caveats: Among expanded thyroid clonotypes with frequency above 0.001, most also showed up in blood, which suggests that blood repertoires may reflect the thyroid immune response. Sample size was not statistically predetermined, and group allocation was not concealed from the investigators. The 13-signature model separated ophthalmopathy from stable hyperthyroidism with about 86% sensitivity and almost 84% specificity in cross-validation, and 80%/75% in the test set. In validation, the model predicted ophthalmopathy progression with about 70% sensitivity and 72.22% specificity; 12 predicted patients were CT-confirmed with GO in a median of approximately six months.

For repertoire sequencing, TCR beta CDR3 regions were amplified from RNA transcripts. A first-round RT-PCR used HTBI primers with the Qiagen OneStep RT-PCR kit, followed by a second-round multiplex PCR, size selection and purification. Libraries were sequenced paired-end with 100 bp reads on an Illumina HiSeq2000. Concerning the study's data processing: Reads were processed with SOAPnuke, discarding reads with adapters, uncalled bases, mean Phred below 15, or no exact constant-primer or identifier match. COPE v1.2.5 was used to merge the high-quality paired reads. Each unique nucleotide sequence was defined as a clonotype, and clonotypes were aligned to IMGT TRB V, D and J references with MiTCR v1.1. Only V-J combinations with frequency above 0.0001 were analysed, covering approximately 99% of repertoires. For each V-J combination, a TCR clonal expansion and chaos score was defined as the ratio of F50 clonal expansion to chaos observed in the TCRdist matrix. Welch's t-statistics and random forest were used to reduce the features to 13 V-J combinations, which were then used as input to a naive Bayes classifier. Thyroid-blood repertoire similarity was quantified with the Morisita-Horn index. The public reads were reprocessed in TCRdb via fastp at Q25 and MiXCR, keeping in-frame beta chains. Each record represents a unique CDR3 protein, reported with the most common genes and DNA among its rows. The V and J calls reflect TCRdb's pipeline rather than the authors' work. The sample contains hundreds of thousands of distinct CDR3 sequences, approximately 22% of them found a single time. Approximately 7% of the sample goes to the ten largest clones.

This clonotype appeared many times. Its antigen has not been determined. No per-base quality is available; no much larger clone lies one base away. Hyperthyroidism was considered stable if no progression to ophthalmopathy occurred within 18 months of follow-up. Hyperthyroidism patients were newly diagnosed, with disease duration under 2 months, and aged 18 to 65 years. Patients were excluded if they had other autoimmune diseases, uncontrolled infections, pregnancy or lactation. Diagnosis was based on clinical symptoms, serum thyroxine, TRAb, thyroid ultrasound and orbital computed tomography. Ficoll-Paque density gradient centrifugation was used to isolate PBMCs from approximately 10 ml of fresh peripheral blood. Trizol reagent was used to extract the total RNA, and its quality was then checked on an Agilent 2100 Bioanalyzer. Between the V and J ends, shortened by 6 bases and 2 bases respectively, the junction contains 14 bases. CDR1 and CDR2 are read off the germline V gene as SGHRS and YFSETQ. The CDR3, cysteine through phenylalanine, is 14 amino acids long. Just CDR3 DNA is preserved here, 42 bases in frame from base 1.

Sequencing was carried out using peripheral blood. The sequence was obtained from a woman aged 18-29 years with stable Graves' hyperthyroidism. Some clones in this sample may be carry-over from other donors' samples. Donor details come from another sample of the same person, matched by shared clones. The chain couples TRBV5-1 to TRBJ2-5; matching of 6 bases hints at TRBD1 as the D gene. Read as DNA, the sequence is TGCGCCAGCACCGTCTCCGGGACACAAGAGACCCAGTACTTC. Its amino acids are CASTVSGTQETQYF.